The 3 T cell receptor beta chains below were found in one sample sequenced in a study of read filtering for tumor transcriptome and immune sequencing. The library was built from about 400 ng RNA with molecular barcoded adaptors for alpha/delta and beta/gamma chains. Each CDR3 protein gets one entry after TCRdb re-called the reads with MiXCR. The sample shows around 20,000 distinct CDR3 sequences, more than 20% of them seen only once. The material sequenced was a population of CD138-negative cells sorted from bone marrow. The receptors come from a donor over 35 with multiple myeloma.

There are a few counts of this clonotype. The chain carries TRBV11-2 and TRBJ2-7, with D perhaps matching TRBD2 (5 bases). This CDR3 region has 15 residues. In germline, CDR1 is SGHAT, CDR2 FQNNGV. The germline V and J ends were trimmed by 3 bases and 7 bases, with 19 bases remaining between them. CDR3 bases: TGTGCCAGCAGCTTGTACGCCACCCAGACGGGGGAGCAGTACTTC. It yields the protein CASSLYATQTGEQYF.

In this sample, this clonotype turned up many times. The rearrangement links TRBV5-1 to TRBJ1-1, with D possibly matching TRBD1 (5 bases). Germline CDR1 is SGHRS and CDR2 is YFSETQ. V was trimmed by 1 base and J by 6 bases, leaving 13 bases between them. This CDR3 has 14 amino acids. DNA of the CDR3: TGCGCCAGCAGCTTGAGACAAGGGGCGCCTGAAGCTTTCTTT. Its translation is CASSLRQGAPEAFF.

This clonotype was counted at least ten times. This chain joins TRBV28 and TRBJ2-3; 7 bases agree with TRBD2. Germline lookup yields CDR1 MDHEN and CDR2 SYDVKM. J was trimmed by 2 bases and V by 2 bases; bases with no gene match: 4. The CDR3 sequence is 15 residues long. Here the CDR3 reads CASSLPSGSTDTQYF. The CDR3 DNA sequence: TGTGCCAGCAGTTTACCTAGCGGATCCACAGATACGCAGTATTTT. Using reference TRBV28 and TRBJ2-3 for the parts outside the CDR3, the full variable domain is DVKVTQSSRYLVKRTGEKVFLECVQDMDHENMFWYRQDPGLGLRLIYFSYDVKMKEKGDIPEGYSVSREKKERFSLILESASTNQTSMYLCASSLPSGSTDTQYFGPGTRLTVL.